This entry features one T cell receptor (beta chain) sequence. The target antigen is unknown. 60 Vbeta and 13 Jbeta primers were used in PCR. Method: immunoSEQ multiplex PCR; TCRdb's copy keeps in-frame clones and lacks some. The repertoire has roughly 160,000 clones, 70% to 80% of them found once; the top ten carry approximately 1.3%. Germline assignment: CDR1 GTSNPN and CDR2 SVGIG (reference sequence). The CDR3 contains 11 residues. V lost 2 bases to trimming and J lost 5 bases, with 6 bases between them. This sample was included in a study of cytomegalovirus exposure and HLA in healthy donors. Points from the study as a whole: Previous analysis showed most TCR beta V segments were productive about 90% or about 30% of the time. In vitro checks showed that a few CMV-associated chains really do target CMV antigens. Altogether, some 170 TCR beta chains were recorded as cytomegalovirus-associated. Apart from CMV serostatus, no immune exposure information was available.

This receptor was identified in a man younger than 40 in good health and CMV-seronegative. V usage is TRBV30 and J usage is TRBJ1-2; D not resolved. Material: PBMCs. The CDR3 bases are TGTGCCTGGAGTATCGGGTATGGCTACACCTTC. Protein product: CAWSIGYGYTF.